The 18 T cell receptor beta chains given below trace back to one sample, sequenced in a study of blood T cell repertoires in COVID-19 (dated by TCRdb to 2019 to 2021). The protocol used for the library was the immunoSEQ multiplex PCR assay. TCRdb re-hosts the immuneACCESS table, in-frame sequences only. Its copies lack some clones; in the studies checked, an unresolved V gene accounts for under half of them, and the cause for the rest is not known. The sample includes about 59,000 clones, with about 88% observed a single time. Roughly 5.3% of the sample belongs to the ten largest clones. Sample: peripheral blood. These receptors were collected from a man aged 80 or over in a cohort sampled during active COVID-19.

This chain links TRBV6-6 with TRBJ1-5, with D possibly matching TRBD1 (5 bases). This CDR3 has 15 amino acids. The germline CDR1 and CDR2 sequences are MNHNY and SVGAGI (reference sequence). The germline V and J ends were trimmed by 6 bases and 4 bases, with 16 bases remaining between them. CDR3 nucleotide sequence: TGTGCCAGCAGACCTCCAGGGAATGGGAATCAGCCCCAGCATTTT. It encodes CASRPPGNGNQPQHF.

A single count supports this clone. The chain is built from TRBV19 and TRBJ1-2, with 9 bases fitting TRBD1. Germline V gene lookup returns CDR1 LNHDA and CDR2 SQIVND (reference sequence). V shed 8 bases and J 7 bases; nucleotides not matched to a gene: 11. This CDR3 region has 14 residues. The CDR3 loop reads CASGTGQGRSGYTF. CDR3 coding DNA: TGTGCCAGTGGGACGGGACAGGGAAGGAGTGGCTACACCTTC.

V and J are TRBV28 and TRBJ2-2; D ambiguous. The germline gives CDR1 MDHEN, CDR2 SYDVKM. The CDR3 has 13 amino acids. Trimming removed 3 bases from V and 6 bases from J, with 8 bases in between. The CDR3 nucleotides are TGTGCCAGCAGTTTTATACGGGCCGGGGAGCTGTTTTTT. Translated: CASSFIRAGELFF. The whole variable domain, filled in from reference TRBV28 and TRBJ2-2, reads DVKVTQSSRYLVKRTGEKVFLECVQDMDHENMFWYRQDPGLGLRLIYFSYDVKMKEKGDIPEGYSVSREKKERFSLILESASTNQTSMYLCASSFIRAGELFFGEGSRLTVL.

The CDR3 nucleotides read TGCGCCACCCGGGACAGCATGAACACTGAAGCTTTCTTT. As protein: CATRDSMNTEAFF. The chain links TRBV5-1 to TRBJ1-1, with 7 bases aligning to TRBD1. Per germline, CDR1 SGHRS and CDR2 YFSETQ. This CDR3 spans 13 amino acids. V shed 9 bases, J shed 0 bases, and the junction held 5 bases outside the gene matches.

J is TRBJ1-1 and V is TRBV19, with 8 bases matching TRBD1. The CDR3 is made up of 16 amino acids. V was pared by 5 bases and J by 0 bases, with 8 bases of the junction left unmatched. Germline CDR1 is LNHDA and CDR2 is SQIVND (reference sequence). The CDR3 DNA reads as TGTGCCAGTAGTGCCGACAGGGGCCGGATGAACACTGAAGCTTTCTTT. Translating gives CASSADRGRMNTEAFF.

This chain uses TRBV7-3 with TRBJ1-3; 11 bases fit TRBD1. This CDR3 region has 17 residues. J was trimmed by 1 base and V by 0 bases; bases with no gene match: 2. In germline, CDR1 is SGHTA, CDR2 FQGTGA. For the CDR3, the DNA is TGTGCCAGCAGCTTAACCCGGGACAGGGGGTCTGGAAACACCATATATTTT. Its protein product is CASSLTRDRGSGNTIYF.

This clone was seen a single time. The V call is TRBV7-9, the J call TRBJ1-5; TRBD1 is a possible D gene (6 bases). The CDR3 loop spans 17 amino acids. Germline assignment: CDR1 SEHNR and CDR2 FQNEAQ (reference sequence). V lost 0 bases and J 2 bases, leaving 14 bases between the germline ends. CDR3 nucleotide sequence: TGTGCCAGCAGCTTAGCTCCTACAGGGCTCCGCAATCAGCCCCAGCATTTT. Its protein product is CASSLAPTGLRNQPQHF.

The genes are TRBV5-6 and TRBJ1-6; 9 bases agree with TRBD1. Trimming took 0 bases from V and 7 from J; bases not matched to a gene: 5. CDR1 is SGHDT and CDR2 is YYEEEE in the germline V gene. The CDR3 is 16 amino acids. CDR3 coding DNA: TGTGCCAGCAGCTTGGCCGGGACAGGGTCCAATTCACCCCTCCACTTT. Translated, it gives CASSLAGTGSNSPLHF.

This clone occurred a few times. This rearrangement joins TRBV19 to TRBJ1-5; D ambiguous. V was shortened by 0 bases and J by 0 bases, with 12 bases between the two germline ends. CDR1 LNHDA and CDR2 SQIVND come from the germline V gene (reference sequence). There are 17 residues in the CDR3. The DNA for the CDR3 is TGTGCCAGTAGTATAGATCGGGGAGGGAATAGCAATCAGCCCCAGCATTTT. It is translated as CASSIDRGGNSNQPQHF.

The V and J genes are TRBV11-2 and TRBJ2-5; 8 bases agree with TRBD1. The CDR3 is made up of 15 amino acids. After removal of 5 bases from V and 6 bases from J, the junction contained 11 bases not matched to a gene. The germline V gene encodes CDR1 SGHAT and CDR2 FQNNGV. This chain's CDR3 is CASSQGAGGPQTQYF. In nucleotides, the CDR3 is TGTGCCAGCAGCCAAGGGGCAGGGGGCCCGCAGACCCAGTACTTC.

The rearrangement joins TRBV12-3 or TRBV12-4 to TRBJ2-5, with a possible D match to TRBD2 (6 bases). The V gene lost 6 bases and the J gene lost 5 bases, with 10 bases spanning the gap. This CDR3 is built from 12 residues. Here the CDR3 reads CASRPGGETQYF. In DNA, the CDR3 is TGTGCCAGCAGGCCAGGAGGGGAGACCCAGTACTTC.

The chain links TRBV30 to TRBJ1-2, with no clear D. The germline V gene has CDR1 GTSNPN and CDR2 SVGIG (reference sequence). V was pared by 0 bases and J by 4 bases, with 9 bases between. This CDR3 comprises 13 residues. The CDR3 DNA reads TGTGCCTGGAGTGTAACAGTTGTCTATGGCTACACCTTC. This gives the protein CAWSVTVVYGYTF. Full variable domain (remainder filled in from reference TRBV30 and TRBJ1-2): SQTIHQWPATLVQPVGSPLSLECTVEGTSNPNLYWYRQAAGRGLQLLFYSVGIGQISSEVPQNLSASRPQDRQFILSSKKLLLSDSGFYLCAWSVTVVYGYTFGSGTRLTVV.

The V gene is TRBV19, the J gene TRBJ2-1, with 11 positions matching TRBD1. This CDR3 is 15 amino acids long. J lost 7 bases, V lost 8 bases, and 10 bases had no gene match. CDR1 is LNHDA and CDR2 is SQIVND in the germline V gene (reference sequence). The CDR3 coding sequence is TGTGCCAGTCGAATGGACAGGGGGCTCTCGAATGAGCAGTTCTTC. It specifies CASRMDRGLSNEQFF. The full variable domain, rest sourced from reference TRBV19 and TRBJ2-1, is DGGITQSPKYLFRKEGQNVTLSCEQNLNHDAMYWYRQDPGQGLRLIYYSQIVNDFQKGDIAEGYSVSREKKESFPLTVTSAQKNPTAFYLCASRMDRGLSNEQFFGPGTRLTVL.

Here the CDR3 reads CASSQDLQVEDNSPLHF. CDR3 DNA sequence: TGTGCCAGCAGCCAAGATCTACAGGTAGAGGATAATTCACCCCTCCACTTT. The genes are TRBV4-2 and TRBJ1-6; D possibly corresponds to TRBD1 (5 bases). CDR1 is LGHNA and CDR2 is YNFKEQ in the germline V gene. The CDR3 has 17 residues. V lost 0 bases, J lost 5 bases, and 14 bases lay in between.

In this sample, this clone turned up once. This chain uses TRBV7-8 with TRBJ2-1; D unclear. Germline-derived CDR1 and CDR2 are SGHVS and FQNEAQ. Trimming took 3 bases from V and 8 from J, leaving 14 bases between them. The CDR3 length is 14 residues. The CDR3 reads CASSFRLPVHEQFF. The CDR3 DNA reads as TGTGCCAGCAGCTTCCGTTTACCGGTACATGAGCAGTTCTTC.

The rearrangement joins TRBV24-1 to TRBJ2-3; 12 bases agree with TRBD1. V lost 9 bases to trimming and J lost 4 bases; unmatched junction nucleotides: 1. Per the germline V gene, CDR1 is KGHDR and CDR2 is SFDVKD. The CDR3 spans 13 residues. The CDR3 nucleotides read TGTGCCACCGGGACAGGGGGCCCAGATACGCAGTATTTT. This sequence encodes CATGTGGPDTQYF.

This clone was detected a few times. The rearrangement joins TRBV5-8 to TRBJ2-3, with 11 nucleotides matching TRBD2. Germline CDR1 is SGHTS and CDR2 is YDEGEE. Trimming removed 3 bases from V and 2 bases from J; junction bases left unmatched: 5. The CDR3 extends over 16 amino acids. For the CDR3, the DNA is TGTGCCAGCAGCTCACTAGCGGGGGCCTTCACAGATACGCAGTATTTT. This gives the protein CASSSLAGAFTDTQYF.

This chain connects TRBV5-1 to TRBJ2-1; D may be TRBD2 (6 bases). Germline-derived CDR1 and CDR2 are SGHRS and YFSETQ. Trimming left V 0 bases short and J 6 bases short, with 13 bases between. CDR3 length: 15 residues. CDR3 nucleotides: TGCGCCAGCAGCTTGGCCGGGGGTAGAGGCAATGAGCAGTTCTTC. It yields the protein CASSLAGGRGNEQFF.